This TCR beta chain was captured in a study of identical twins. The CDR3 is 14 amino acids. Germline-derived CDR1 and CDR2 are LGHDT and YNNKEL (reference sequence). V lost 7 bases, J lost 2 bases, and 6 bases stayed unmatched. TCRdb used MiXCR to reprocess the 5' RACE reads, holding one entry per CDR3 protein. The sample carries about 660,000 distinct CDR3 sequences, about 9.4% recorded once. The sample also formed part of further work on yellow fever vaccine responses in identical twins.

The chain recombines TRBV3-1 with TRBJ2-3; 7 bases line up with TRBD2. The TCR originated in a woman between 18 and 30 years old in good health. Sequencing was done on a sample of PBMCs. CDR3 sequence (DNA): TGTGCCAGCACACGACTAGCCTCCACAGATACGCAGTATTTT. Its protein product is CASTRLASTDTQYF.